This is a list of T cell receptor beta chains from one sample in a study of shared clonotypes between healthy human individuals. Here immunoSEQ multiplex PCR was the method, and the copy in TCRdb shows in-frame clones only, minus some. The sample contains about 380,000 clones, about 97% of which appear only once. The material sequenced was memory CD8+ T cells sorted from blood. The receptors derive from a man in his thirties or forties in good health. CDR3s include the opening cysteine and the closing phenylalanine or tryptophan. D genes are given only for firm matches. Size values are once, few and many counts, or a class for expanded clones, and some rows have none.

clone_size j_call d_call v_call cdr3_aa cdr3_nt
NA TRBJ2-3 NA TRBV18 CASSPVRGADTQYF TGTGCCAGCTCACCTGTACGCGGTGCAGATACGCAGTATTTT
NA TRBJ2-7 TRBD1 TRBV18 CASSLTGVEQYF TGTGCCAGCTCACTGACAGGGGTCGAGCAGTACTTC
NA TRBJ2-3 NA TRBV29-1 CSVVGTVTDTQYF TGCAGCGTTGTGGGGACGGTCACAGATACGCAGTATTTT
NA TRBJ2-7 NA TRBV7-8 CASSLEFTGSYEQYF TGTGCCAGCAGCTTAGAATTTACTGGCTCCTACGAGCAGTACTTC
NA TRBJ1-1 NA TRBV5-1 CASSLEPGSFPNTEAFF TGCGCCAGCAGCTTGGAGCCAGGGTCGTTCCCGAACACTGAAGCTTTCTTT
once TRBJ2-5 TRBD1 TRBV19 CASSRDRGQETQYF TGTGCCAGTAGCCGCGACAGGGGGCAAGAGACCCAGTACTTC
NA TRBJ2-7 NA TRBV5-1 CASSLLRSSYEQYF TGCGCCAGCAGCCTCCTCAGGAGCTCCTACGAGCAGTACTTC
NA TRBJ2-5 NA TRBV27 CASSLQNQETQYF TGTGCCAGCAGTTTACAAAACCAAGAGACCCAGTACTTC
NA TRBJ2-2 NA TRBV28 CASSLQGNGELFF TGTGCCAGCAGTTTGCAGGGTAACGGGGAGCTGTTTTTT
NA TRBJ2-2 NA TRBV12-1 CASKLTATGELFF TGTGCCAGCAAGTTGACGGCCACCGGGGAGCTGTTTTTT